The T cell receptor (beta chain) described here comes from a study of blood T cell repertoires in COVID-19. At the level of the study: Sample material is recorded as cDNA or gDNA derived from T cells, B-cell-depleted T cells, or PBMCs.

Seattle patients were enrolled during active infection and followed longitudinally. Under the authors' procedure: Researchers report that nucleated cell counts were estimated from reference gene primer amplification. Some clones are missing from TCRdb's copy, which holds only in-frame ones; the method was immunoSEQ multiplex PCR. V, J and clone size are taken as reported in that table, and D and trimming were inferred from the DNA itself. The sample carries fewer than 350,000 clones, roughly 87% recorded once. The CDR3 totals 12 residues. The V gene lost 6 bases and the J gene lost 5 bases, with 7 bases spanning the gap. In germline, CDR1 is MNHEY, CDR2 SVGAGI.

The sequence derives from a young man with COVID-19, enrolled during active disease. The V gene is TRBV6-5, the J gene TRBJ2-2; the D is unclear. The sequencing sample was made of peripheral blood. The CDR3 loop reads CASRGRTGELFF. The CDR3 bases are TGTGCCAGCAGGGGCAGGACCGGGGAGCTGTTTTTT.